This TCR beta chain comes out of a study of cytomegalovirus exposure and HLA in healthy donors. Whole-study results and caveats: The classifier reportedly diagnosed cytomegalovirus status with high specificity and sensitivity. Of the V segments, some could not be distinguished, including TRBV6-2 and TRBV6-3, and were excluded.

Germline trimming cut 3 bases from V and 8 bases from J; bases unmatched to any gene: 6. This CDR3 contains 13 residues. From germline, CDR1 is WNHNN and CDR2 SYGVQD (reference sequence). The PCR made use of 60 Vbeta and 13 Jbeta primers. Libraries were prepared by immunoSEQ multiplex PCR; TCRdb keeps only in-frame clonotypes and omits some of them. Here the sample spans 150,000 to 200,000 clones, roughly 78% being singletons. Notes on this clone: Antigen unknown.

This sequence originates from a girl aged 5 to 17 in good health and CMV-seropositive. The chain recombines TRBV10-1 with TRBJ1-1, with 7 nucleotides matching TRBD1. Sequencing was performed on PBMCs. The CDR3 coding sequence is TGCGCCAGCAGTGAACTTTTGGACAGGGAAGCTTTCTTT. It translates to CASSELLDREAFF.